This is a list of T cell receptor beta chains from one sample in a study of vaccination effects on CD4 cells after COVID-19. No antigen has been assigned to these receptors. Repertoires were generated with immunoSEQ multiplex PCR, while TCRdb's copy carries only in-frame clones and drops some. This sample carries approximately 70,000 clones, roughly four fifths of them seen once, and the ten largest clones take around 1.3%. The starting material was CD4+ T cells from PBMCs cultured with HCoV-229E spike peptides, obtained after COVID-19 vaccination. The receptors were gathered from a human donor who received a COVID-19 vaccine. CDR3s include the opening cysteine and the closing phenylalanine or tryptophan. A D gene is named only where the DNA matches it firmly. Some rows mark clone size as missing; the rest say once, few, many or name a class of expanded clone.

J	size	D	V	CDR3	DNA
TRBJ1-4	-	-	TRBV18	CASSPRVGGEKLFF	TGTGCCAGCTCACCGAGGGTAGGGGGTGAAAAACTGTTTTTT
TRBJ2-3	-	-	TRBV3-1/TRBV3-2	CASSRSGDTQYF	TGTGCCAGCAGCCGAAGCGGGGATACGCAGTATTTT
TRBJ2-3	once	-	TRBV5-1	CASSLGRQTDTQYF	TGCGCCAGCAGCTTGGGGCGGCAGACAGATACGCAGTATTTT
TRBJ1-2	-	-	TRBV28	CASSLTDSYGYTF	TGTGCCAGCAGTTTAACAGACTCCTATGGCTACACCTTC
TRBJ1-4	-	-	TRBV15	CATRDATNEKLFF	TGTGCCACCAGGGATGCAACTAATGAAAAACTGTTTTTT
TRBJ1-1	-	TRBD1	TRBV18	CASSLVLGQEAFF	TGTGCCAGCTCACTCGTCTTGGGACAGGAAGCTTTCTTT
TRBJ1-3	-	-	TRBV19	CASSWLSGNTIYF	TGTGCCAGTAGTTGGCTCTCTGGAAACACCATATATTTT
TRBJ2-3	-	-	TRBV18	CASSPDYGSTDTQYF	TGTGCCAGCTCACCAGATTACGGTAGCACAGATACGCAGTATTTT
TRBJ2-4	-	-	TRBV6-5	CASGSGSAKNIQYF	TGTGCCAGCGGGTCAGGGTCGGCCAAAAACATTCAGTACTTC
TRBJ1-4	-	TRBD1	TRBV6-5	CASSWTGRSTNEKLFF	TGTGCCAGCAGTTGGACAGGCCGATCAACTAATGAAAAACTGTTTTTT
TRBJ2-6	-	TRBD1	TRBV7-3	CASRPGTGRSGANVLTF	TGTGCCAGCAGACCCGGGACAGGGCGCTCTGGGGCCAACGTCCTGACTTTC
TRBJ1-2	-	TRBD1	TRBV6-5	CASSRGRGNYGYTF	TGTGCCAGCAGCAGGGGGAGGGGAAACTATGGCTACACCTTC
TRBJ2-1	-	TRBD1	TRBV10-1	CASSDQPGQGGNEQFF	TGCGCCAGCAGTGACCAGCCGGGACAGGGTGGGAATGAGCAGTTCTTC
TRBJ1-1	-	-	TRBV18	CASSRDINTEAFF	TGTGCCAGCTCACGGGACATAAACACTGAAGCTTTCTTT
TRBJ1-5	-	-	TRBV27	CASSLSGRQPQHF	TGTGCCAGCAGTTTAAGTGGGCGTCAGCCCCAGCATTTT
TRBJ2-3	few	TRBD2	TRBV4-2	CASRFSGGEDTQYF	TGTGCCAGCAGGTTTAGCGGGGGCGAAGATACGCAGTATTTT
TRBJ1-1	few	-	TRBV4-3	CASSREWGRLTEAFF	TGCGCCAGCAGCCGAGAATGGGGGAGGCTTACTGAAGCTTTCTTT
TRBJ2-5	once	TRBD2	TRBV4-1	CASKIRLAGDGETQYF	TGCGCCAGTAAAATTCGACTAGCGGGGGATGGGGAGACCCAGTACTTC
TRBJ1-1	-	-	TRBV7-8	CASSLQQNTEAFF	TGTGCCAGCAGCTTACAACAGAACACTGAAGCTTTCTTT
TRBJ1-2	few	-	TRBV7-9	CASYNGRGDYGYTF	TGTGCCAGCTATAATGGCCGGGGCGACTATGGCTACACCTTC
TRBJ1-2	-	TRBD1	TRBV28	CASSQDRGLGYTF	TGTGCCAGCAGTCAAGACAGGGGGCTGGGCTACACCTTC
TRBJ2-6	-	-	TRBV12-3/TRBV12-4	CAEPYGGANVLTF	TGTGCCGAACCCTATGGTGGGGCCAACGTCCTGACTTTC
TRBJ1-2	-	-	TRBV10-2	CASNIGGSYTF	TGCGCCAGCAATATAGGGGGTAGCTACACCTTC
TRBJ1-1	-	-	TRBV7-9	CASSATVNTEAFF	TGTGCCAGCAGCGCGACAGTGAACACTGAAGCTTTCTTT
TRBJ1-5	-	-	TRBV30	CAWGRRGQPQHF	TGTGCCTGGGGTAGAAGAGGGCAGCCCCAGCATTTT